This T cell receptor (beta chain) was retrieved from a study of cytomegalovirus exposure and HLA in healthy donors. General study points: CMV antigen specificity was confirmed in vitro for a few CMV-associated chains. Later analysis suggested links between common viral pathogens and several top significant clusters.

A multiplex PCR was run with 60 Vbeta primers and 13 Jbeta primers. Profiling relied on immunoSEQ multiplex PCR, and the TCRdb table lists in-frame clones only, not all of them. The table lists under 250,000 clones, approximately 84% of them singletons. Note on this clone: Its antigen is not identified.

CDR1 is GTSNPN, CDR2 SVGIG, per germline (reference sequence). Trimming shortened V by 2 bases and J by 4 bases, and 20 bases separated the two germline ends. The CDR3 length is 16 residues. The receptor was derived from a girl aged 2 to 10 in good health and CMV-seronegative. The gene calls are TRBV30 and TRBJ1-1; D possibly corresponds to TRBD1 (6 bases). Sample: PBMCs. CDR3 sequence reads: CAWSPDTGIWFTEAFF. CDR3 coding DNA: TGTGCCTGGAGTCCCGATACAGGGATATGGTTCACTGAAGCTTTCTTT. The variable domain in full, with the rest retrieved from reference TRBV30 and TRBJ1-1, is SQTIHQWPATLVQPVGSPLSLECTVEGTSNPNLYWYRQAAGRGLQLLFYSVGIGQISSEVPQNLSASRPQDRQFILSSKKLLLSDSGFYLCAWSPDTGIWFTEAFFGQGTRLTVV.